This TCR beta chain was found in a study of identical twins. TCRdb reprocessed the 5' RACE reads via MiXCR and lists one record per CDR3 protein. The sample has 200,000 to 300,000 distinct CDR3 sequences, about 13% seen once. This clonotype was recorded a few times. As yet, its antigen is unknown. This CDR3 region has 13 residues. Germline V gives CDR1 SGHKS, CDR2 YYEKEE (reference sequence). V was trimmed by 0 bases and J by 3 bases, leaving 7 bases between them. Study-wide results and caveats: Beta out-of-frame sequences showed weaker excess twin sharing.

These sequences were also reported in another study, on yellow fever vaccine responses in identical twins.

This rearrangement joins TRBV5-5 to TRBJ2-7, with D uncertain. The sequence was collected from a woman between 18 and 30 years old in good health. The specimen was memory (CD45RO+) T cells sorted from blood. In DNA form, the CDR3 reads TGTGCCAGCAGCTTGGTAACTGACTACGAGCAGTACTTC. Protein sequence: CASSLVTDYEQYF.